The sequence of this T cell receptor beta chain was determined in a study of cytomegalovirus exposure and HLA in healthy donors (dated by TCRdb to the late 2010s). Background on the whole study: According to a later analysis, the 120 validation repertoires were produced on the same platform as the 700 or so repertoires of the first cohort. The study aimed to test whether signatures of past pathogen exposure could be identified by cataloging public T cell receptors. High-throughput TCR immunosequencing, statistical association of individual TCRs with disease status, and machine learning were combined to predict cytomegalovirus infection status. In addition to the first cohort of 500 to 850 subjects, a separate validation cohort of approximately 130 different subjects was used. The full study reports these points: A later analysis had no HLA typing for the validation cohort, so co-occurrence there was scored across all 110 or so repertoires. In vitro tests confirmed that a few of the cytomegalovirus-associated TCR beta chains recognize cytomegalovirus antigens. Across donors, most TCR sequences were observed very rarely, whereas some public TCRs were present in many individuals. According to the authors, the approach could potentially be generalized to other disease states and immunological phenotypes. In the study, 150 to 200 TCR beta chains were listed as associated with cytomegalovirus. In both the original and validation cohorts, the classifier was reported to diagnose cytomegalovirus status with high specificity and sensitivity. Of the cluster scores, about 94% were above 0 in a later analysis, which found that TCRs clustered in the first cohort also tended to co-occur in the 120 validation repertoires.

The donors were included in the validation cohort of over a hundred subjects, a group kept apart from the roughly 700-subject first cohort. The CDR3, from cysteine to phenylalanine, totals 14 residues. Of the read, only the CDR3 DNA is kept; its 42 bases are in frame from base 1. CDR1 is given as MNHNS and CDR2 as SASEGT, both from the germline V gene. Germline trimming amounts to 4 bases on V and 7 bases on J, with 6 as the count of junction bases outside the gene matches. The library was prepared using the immunoSEQ multiplex PCR assay. The authors' pipeline ran thus. A statistical classification framework was developed to diagnose cytomegalovirus status using the catalog of TCR beta chain sequences. Not all clones reach the TCRdb copy of this immuneACCESS table, which keeps in-frame sequences only. Checked studies attribute under half of the gap to unresolved V genes and leave the rest unexplained. The V and J calls and clone size are taken from that table; D and trimming were inferred from the DNA. In all, the sample holds over 200,000 clones, and around 90% of those were seen once. About 2% of the sample belongs to the ten largest clones.

In regard to this clone: Its binding antigen is unknown. Within one base of it there is no much larger clone, and no base qualities were kept.

This chain is built from TRBV6-1 and TRBJ2-7, and 11 junction bases match TRBD1. The source of this sequence is a woman aged 18-29 years in good health and CMV-seropositive. Input material: PBMCs. The bases read TGTGCCAGCAGTGGGAGGACAGGGGGCAGGGAGCAGTACTTC. It is translated as CASSGRTGGREQYF.